This T cell receptor beta chain was profiled in a study of T cells in Graves' hyperthyroidism and ophthalmopathy. This clonotype was detected ten times or more. Germline lookup yields CDR1 SQVTM and CDR2 ANQGSEA. The CDR3 sequence is 13 residues long. V was shortened by 8 bases and J by 3 bases, with 15 bases between the two germline ends. Amplified TCR beta CDR3 regions came from RNA transcripts. In the first-round RT-PCR of the TCR CDR3, the HTBI primer set was used. Via MiXCR, TCRdb re-called the multiplex PCR reads, giving one row per CDR3 protein. This sample has hundreds of thousands of distinct CDR3 sequences; about 14% occur once, and the top ten carry 5.5% to 7.5%.

The TCR sequence derives from a woman aged 30 to 39 with Graves' hyperthyroidism that later progressed to Graves' ophthalmopathy. The material sequenced was blood. V gene TRBV29-1 combines with J gene TRBJ2-3; TRBD2 is a possible D gene (5 bases). The CDR3 protein is CSSSGPSTDTQYF. For the CDR3, the DNA is TGCAGCTCGAGCGGCCCTTCGACAGATACGCAGTATTTT.